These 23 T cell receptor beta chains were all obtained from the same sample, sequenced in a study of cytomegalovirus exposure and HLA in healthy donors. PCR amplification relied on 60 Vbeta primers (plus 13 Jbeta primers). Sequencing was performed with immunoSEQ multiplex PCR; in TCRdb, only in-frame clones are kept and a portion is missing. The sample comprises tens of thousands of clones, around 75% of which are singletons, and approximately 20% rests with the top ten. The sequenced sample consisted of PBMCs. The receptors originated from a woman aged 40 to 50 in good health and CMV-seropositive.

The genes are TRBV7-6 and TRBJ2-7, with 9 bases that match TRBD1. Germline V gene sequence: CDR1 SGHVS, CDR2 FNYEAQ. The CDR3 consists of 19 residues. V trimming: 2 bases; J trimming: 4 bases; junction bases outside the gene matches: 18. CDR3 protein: CASSLRPGDRASRAYEQYF. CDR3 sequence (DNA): TGTGCCAGCAGCTTAAGGCCGGGGGACAGGGCATCTAGAGCTTACGAGCAGTACTTC.

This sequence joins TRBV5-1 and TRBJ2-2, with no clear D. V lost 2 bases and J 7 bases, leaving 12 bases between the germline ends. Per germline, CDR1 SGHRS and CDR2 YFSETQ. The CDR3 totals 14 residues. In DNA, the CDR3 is TGCGCCAGCAGCTTATGGGCCGACGGCGGGGAGCTGTTTTTT. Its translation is CASSLWADGGELFF.

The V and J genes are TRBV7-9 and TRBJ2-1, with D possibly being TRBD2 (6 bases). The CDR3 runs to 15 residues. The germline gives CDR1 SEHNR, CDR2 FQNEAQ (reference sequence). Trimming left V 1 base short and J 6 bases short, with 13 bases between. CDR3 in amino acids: CASSLGSGLRNEQFF. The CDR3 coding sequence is TGTGCCAGCAGCTTAGGTTCGGGACTCCGCAATGAGCAGTTCTTC.

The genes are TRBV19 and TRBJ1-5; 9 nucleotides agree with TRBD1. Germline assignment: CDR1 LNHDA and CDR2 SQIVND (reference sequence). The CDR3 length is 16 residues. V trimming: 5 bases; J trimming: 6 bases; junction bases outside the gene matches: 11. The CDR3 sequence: CASSPTPGQGGQPQHF. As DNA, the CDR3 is TGTGCCAGTAGTCCTACCCCGGGACAGGGTGGTCAGCCCCAGCATTTT. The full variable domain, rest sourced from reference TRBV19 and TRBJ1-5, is DGGITQSPKYLFRKEGQNVTLSCEQNLNHDAMYWYRQDPGQGLRLIYYSQIVNDFQKGDIAEGYSVSREKKESFPLTVTSAQKNPTAFYLCASSPTPGQGGQPQHFGDGTRLSIL.

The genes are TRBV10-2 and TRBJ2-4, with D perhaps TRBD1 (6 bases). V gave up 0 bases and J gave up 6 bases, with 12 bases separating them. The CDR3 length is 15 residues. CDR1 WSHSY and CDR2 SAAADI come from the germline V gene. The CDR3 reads CASSESWGHGNIQYF. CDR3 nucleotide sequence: TGCGCCAGCAGTGAGTCTTGGGGGCACGGAAACATTCAGTACTTC.

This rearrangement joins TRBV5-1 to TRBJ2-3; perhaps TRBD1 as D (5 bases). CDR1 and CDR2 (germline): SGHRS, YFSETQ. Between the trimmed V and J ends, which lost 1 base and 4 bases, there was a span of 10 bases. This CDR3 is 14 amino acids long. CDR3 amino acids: CASSLMQGPDTQYF. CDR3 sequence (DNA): TGCGCCAGCAGCTTGATGCAGGGCCCAGATACGCAGTATTTT.

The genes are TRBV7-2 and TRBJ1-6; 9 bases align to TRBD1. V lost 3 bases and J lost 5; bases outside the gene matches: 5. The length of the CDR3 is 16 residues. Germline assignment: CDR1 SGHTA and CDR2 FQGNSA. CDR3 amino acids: CASSFTTGGNNSPLHF. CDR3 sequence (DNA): TGTGCCAGCAGCTTTACGACAGGGGGGAATAATTCACCCCTCCACTTT.

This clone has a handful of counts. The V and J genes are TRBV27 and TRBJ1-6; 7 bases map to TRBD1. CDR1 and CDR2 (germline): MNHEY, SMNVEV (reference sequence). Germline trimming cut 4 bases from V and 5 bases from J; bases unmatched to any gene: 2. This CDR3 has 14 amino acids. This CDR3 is CASSWDSNNSPLHF. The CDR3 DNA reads TGTGCCAGCAGTTGGGACAGCAATAATTCACCCCTCCACTTT.

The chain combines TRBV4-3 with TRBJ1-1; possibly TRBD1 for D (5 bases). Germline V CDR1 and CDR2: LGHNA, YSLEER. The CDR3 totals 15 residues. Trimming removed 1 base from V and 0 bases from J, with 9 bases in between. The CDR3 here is CASSQGGGLNTEAFF. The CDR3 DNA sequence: TGCGCCAGCAGCCAAGGGGGGGGACTGAACACTGAAGCTTTCTTT.

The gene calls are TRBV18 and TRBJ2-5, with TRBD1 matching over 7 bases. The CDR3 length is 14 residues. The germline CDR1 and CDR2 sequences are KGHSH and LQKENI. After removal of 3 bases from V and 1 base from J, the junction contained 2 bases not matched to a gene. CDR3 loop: CASSPTGIQETQYF. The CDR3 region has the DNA TGTGCCAGCTCACCGACAGGGATCCAAGAGACCCAGTACTTC.

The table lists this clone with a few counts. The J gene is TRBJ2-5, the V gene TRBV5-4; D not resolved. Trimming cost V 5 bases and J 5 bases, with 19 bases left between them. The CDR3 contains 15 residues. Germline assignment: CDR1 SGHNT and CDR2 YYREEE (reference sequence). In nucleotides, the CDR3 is TGTGCCAGCAGAGATCCTAGAACCCCTGGGGAGACCCAGTACTTC. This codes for CASRDPRTPGETQYF.

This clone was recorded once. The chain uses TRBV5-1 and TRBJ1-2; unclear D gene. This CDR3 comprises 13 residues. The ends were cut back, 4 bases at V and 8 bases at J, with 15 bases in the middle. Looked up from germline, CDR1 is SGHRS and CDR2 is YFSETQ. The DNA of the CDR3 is TGCGCCAGCAGCATGAGGGAAGACATCGGCTACACCTTC. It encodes CASSMREDIGYTF. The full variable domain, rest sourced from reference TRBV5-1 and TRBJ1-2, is KAGVTQTPRYLIKTRGQQVTLSCSPISGHRSVSWYQQTPGQGLQFLFEYFSETQRNKGNFPGRFSGRQFSNSRSEMNVSTLELGDSALYLCASSMREDIGYTFGSGTRLTVV.

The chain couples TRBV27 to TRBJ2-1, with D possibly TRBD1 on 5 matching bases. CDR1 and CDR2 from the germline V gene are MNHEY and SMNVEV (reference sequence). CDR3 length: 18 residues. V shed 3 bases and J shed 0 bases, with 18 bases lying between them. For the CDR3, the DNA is TGTGCCAGCAGTTTGTGGACACTGGCAAGTAGCTCCTACAATGAGCAGTTCTTC. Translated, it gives CASSLWTLASSSYNEQFF.

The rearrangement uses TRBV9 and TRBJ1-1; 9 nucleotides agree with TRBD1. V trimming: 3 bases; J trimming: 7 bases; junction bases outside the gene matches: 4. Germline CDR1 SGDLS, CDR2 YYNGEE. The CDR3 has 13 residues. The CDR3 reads CASSDDRGFEAFF. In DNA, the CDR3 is TGTGCCAGCAGCGATGACAGGGGGTTTGAAGCTTTCTTT.

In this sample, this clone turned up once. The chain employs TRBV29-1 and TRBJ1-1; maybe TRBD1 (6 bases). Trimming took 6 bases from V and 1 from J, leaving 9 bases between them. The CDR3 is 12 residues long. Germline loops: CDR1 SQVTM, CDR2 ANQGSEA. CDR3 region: CSVATGNTEAFF. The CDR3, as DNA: TGCAGCGTGGCGACAGGGAACACTGAAGCTTTCTTT. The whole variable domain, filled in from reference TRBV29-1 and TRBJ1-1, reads SAVISQKPSRDICQRGTSLTIQCQVDSQVTMMFWYRQQPGQSLTLIATANQGSEATYESGFVIDKFPISRPNLTFSTLTVSNMSPEDSSIYLCSVATGNTEAFFGQGTRLTVV.

The CDR3 sequence is CASNRPGQFSEDTQYF. The CDR3 DNA sequence: TGTGCCAGCAATCGGCCGGGACAGTTTTCGGAAGATACGCAGTATTTT. The chain carries TRBV25-1 and TRBJ2-3, with TRBD1 matching over 7 bases. The J segment lost 5 bases and the V segment lost 7 bases, leaving 15 bases of the junction unmatched. The CDR3 has 16 amino acids. The germline V gene encodes CDR1 MGHDK and CDR2 SYGVNS.

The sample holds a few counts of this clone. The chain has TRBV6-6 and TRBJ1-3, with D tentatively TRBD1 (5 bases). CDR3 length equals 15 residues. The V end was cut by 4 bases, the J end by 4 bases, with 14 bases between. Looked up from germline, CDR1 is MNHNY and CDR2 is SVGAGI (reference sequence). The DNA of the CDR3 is TGTGCCAGCAGTTCGGAGGGACTTGGAGGAAACACCATATATTTT. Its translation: CASSSEGLGGNTIYF.

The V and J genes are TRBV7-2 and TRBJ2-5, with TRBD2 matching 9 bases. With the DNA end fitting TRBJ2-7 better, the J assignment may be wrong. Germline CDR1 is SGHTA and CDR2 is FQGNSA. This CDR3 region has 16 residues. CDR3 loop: CASSSPVAGAVNEQYF. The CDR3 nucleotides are TGTGCCAGCAGCTCGCCAGTAGCGGGGGCGGTCAACGAGCAGTACTTC.

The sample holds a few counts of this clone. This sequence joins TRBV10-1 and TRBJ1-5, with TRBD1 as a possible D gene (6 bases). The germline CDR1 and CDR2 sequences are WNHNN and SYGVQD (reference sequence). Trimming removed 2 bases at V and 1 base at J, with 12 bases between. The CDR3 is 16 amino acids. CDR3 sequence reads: CASSEKGVWSNQPQHF. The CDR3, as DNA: TGCGCCAGCAGTGAGAAGGGGGTTTGGAGCAATCAGCCCCAGCATTTT.

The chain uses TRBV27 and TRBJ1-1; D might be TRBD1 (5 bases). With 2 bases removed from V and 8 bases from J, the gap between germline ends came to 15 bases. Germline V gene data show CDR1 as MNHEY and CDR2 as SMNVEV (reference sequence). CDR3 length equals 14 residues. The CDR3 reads CASSLTGASKEAFF. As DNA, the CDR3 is TGTGCCAGCAGTTTAACTGGGGCCTCAAAGGAAGCTTTCTTT.

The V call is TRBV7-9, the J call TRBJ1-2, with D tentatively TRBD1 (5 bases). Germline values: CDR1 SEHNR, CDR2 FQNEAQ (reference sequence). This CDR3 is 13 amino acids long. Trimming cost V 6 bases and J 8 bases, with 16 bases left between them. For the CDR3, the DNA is TGTGCCAGCAGTACAAGGGAGGGGCAAGGCTACACCTTC. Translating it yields CASSTREGQGYTF.

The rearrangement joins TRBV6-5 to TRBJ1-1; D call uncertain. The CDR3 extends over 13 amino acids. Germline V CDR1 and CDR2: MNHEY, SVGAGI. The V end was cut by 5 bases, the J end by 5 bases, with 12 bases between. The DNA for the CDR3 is TGTGCCAGCAGTGGCGACCCGGGGACTGAAGCTTTCTTT. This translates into CASSGDPGTEAFF.

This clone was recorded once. The CDR3 DNA reads as TGTGCCAGCAGCTTAGATCTACTAAGCTATGGCTACACCTTC. Amino acid sequence: CASSLDLLSYGYTF. This chain links TRBV11-2 with TRBJ1-2; D is uncertain. This CDR3 has 14 amino acids. Between the trimmed V and J ends, which lost 0 bases and 4 bases, there was a span of 9 bases. Germline V gene lookup returns CDR1 SGHAT and CDR2 FQNNGV.